The rows below give T cell receptor beta chains drawn from one sample of a study of blood T cell repertoires in COVID-19. Sequencing used immunoSEQ multiplex PCR; TCRdb keeps in-frame clones, though not all of them. The sample includes about 310,000 clones, approximately 86% of them seen just once. Material: peripheral blood. The source is a young man with active or convalescent COVID-19. Each CDR3 is given with its conserved first and last residue. D genes are given only for firm matches.

v_gene	d_gene	j_gene	CDR3aa	CDR3nt
TRBV25-1	TRBD1	TRBJ2-1	CASSDSRTGRRYNEQFF	TGTGCCAGCAGTGATTCCCGGACAGGCCGACGGTACAATGAGCAGTTCTTC
TRBV7-9	TRBD1	TRBJ2-7	CASGRTGYEQYF	TGTGCCAGCGGCCGGACAGGCTACGAGCAGTACTTC
TRBV27	TRBD1	TRBJ2-1	CASTQGQKTYNEQFF	TGTGCCAGCACTCAGGGACAGAAGACCTACAATGAGCAGTTCTTC
TRBV11-3	-	TRBJ2-1	CASSPRGREVDEQFF	TGTGCCAGCAGCCCCCGCGGGCGGGAAGTAGATGAGCAGTTCTTC
TRBV29-1	-	TRBJ1-4	CSVGGGFEGKLFF	TGCAGCGTTGGAGGAGGGTTTGAAGGAAAACTGTTTTTT
TRBV27	-	TRBJ1-6	CASSLQQVSNSPLHF	TGTGCCAGCAGTCTTCAACAGGTTTCCAATTCACCCCTCCACTTT
TRBV11-2	-	TRBJ1-3	CASSLGTYGNTIYF	TGTGCCAGCAGCTTAGGGACATACGGAAACACCATATATTTT
TRBV28	TRBD1	TRBJ2-7	CASSGLGQAPYEQYF	TGTGCCAGCAGTGGCTTAGGACAGGCCCCCTACGAGCAGTACTTC
TRBV21-1	-	TRBJ2-1	CASSSGGLPPYNEQFF	TGTGCCAGCAGCAGCGGCGGGCTCCCACCTTACAATGAGCAGTTCTTC
TRBV5-1	-	TRBJ1-1	CASSLGANEAFF	TGCGCCAGCAGCTTGGGAGCAAATGAAGCTTTCTTT